Included here is one T cell receptor beta chain sequence, with context. Its cognate antigen has yet to be identified. No qualities accompany the bases; no much larger clone lies one base away. The CDR3 spans 13 residues, from the cysteine through the phenylalanine. Only the CDR3 DNA is retained, 39 bases long and in frame from the first base. Relative to germline, V is 6 bases shorter and J is 3 bases shorter, with 12 bases between their ends. The germline V gene sets CDR1 to LGHNT and CDR2 to FRNRAP. TCRbeta CDR3 regions were amplified from genomic DNA by means of the immunoSEQ Assay, a bias-controlled multiplex PCR. Per the original workflow: Within the assay, amplification of reference gene primers was used to estimate how many nucleated cells each sample contained. To quantify the absolute abundance of each unique TCRbeta CDR3 rearrangement, sequence reads were collapsed and filtered. Productive Simpson clonality was computed per sample as the square root of Simpson's diversity index over productive rearrangements. This immuneACCESS table, as held by TCRdb, lists in-frame sequences with V and J called but not all clones. Of the missing ones, under half trace to an unresolved V gene in checked studies; the others have no known cause. V, J and clone size are taken as reported in that table, and D and trimming were inferred from the DNA itself. The sample table lists under 140,000 clones, 70% to 90% of them with a count of one. The ten largest clones add up to roughly 5% of the sample.

Whole blood was collected in K2EDTA tubes by collaborating institutions according to the institutions' own protocols. For TCRbeta analysis, collaborators shipped samples as frozen whole blood, isolated PBMCs, or DNA extracted from either of those sample types. The data originate from a study of blood T cell repertoires in COVID-19 (TCRdb year 2020). Describing the broader study: The collaborator samples originated in the United States, Italy and Spain and spanned the acute and convalescent phases of COVID-19. The prospective study material was composed of cDNA or gDNA derived from T cells, B-cell-depleted T cells, or PBMCs. The samples were drawn from the first 160 participants of the ongoing ImmuneRACE study and from roughly 1,300 subjects provided by 6 global collaborators. Sample metadata almost always included a de-identified subject ID, COVID-19 status, age in years and sex. HLA class I and class II types, where available, came from metadata supplied by the sample provider rather than from assay-based typing. The repertoires were released in a freely available public database intended as a resource for research on the immune response to SARS-CoV-2. Deeply sampled blood TCRbeta repertoires from subjects exposed to, actively infected with, or recovered from COVID-19 were included in the dataset. Here is what the overall study found, with its caveats: The amount of clinical and demographic metadata varied by source and participant and was provided uncurated.

This sequence originates from a human donor in a cohort sampled during active COVID-19. The V and J segments used are TRBV12-5 and TRBJ2-7; the D gene is possibly TRBD1, with 6 bases matching. Sequencing was performed on peripheral blood. The sequenced DNA: TGTGCTAGTGGGACAGGTCAAGGCTACGAGCAGTACTTC. It specifies CASGTGQGYEQYF.